This T cell receptor beta chain originates from a study of cytomegalovirus exposure and HLA in healthy donors. Regarding the study as a whole: The authors considered a cluster of highly shared sequence variants likely to be a sequencing artifact.

Worth noting for this clone: Its antigen is currently unknown.

The V gene's germline CDR1 is KGHSH and CDR2 LQKENI. The CDR3 runs 16 residues. After removal of 3 bases from V and 3 bases from J, the junction contained 10 bases not matched to a gene. Primers: 60 Vbeta forward and 13 Jbeta reverse. Method: immunoSEQ multiplex PCR; TCRdb's copy keeps in-frame clones and lacks some. The data contain around 200,000 clones, under 85% of them singletons. This rearrangement joins TRBV18 to TRBJ2-7, with 8 bases matching TRBD2. What was sequenced was PBMCs. The clonotype was recovered from a male donor in good health and CMV-seronegative. The chain's CDR3 is CASSPREGLGGYEQYF. CDR3 in DNA: TGTGCCAGCTCACCGAGGGAGGGACTAGGGGGCTACGAGCAGTACTTC.